Listed below are T cell receptor beta chains from one sample, sequenced in a study of T cell changes during pregnancy in multiple sclerosis. Profiling relied on immunoSEQ multiplex PCR, and the TCRdb table lists in-frame clones only, not all of them. Of roughly 67,000 clones in the sample, roughly nine tenths were seen once. The material was peripheral blood, obtained in the second trimester of pregnancy. The receptors derive from a female donor with multiple sclerosis, enrolled in a pregnancy study. Each CDR3 is given with its conserved first and last residue. D genes are given only for firm matches. Clone size is not always given. Where it is, it says once, few, many or a class for expanded clones.

>TRBJ2-6|TRBV10-1|NA|TRBD2
TGCGCCAGCAGTGGGGGGGGAACTGGGGCCAACGTCCTGACTTTC
CASSGGGTGANVLTF
>TRBJ1-5|TRBV7-2|once|NA
TGTGCCAGCAGCTTAGACGGGAGGAGCAATCAGCCCCAGCATTTT
CASSLDGRSNQPQHF
>TRBJ1-2|TRBV2|NA|NA
TGTGCCAGCAGTGACCCCGGGGAGGGGGGGGTCGACTATGGCTACACCTTC
CASSDPGEGGVDYGYTF
>TRBJ2-7|TRBV7-9|once|NA
TGTGCCAGCAGCTTAAGCGACAGGCGGTCGGACGAGCAGTACTTC
CASSLSDRRSDEQYF
>TRBJ1-1|TRBV18|NA|NA
TGTGCCAGCGGTAGATCTAACACTGAAGCTTTCTTT
CASGRSNTEAFF
>TRBJ2-7|TRBV7-2|NA|TRBD2
TGTGCCAGCAGCTTTCTACCGACTAGCGGGGGTCCCTACGAGCAGTACTTC
CASSFLPTSGGPYEQYF
>TRBJ1-3|TRBV7-8|NA|NA
TGTGCCAGCAGCTTAGGTCTTTCTTCTGGAAACACCATATATTTT
CASSLGLSSGNTIYF
>TRBJ2-2|TRBV7-2|NA|TRBD2
TGTGCCAGCAGCTTAGTGGCTAGCGGGGGGAACACCGGGGAGCTGTTTTTT
CASSLVASGGNTGELFF
>TRBJ2-7|TRBV29-1|once|TRBD1
TGCAGCGTGCAACAGGGGGCAGGGTACGAGCAGTACTTC
CSVQQGAGYEQYF
>TRBJ1-1|TRBV9|NA|NA
TGTGCCAGCAGCTCCCATGGGGGGAGGCGGGCCACTGAAGCTTTCTTT
CASSSHGGRRATEAFF
>TRBJ1-2|TRBV30|NA|NA
TGTGCCTGGAGTGTACCGGACAGCAACTATGGCTACACCTTC
CAWSVPDSNYGYTF
>TRBJ2-5|TRBV19|NA|NA
TGTGCCAGTAGTATATTGGTGGGGACTGGGTTGGAGACCCAGTACTTC
CASSILVGTGLETQYF
>TRBJ2-1|TRBV4-1|NA|NA
TGCGCCAGCAGCCAAGATGCACGTAGGGGCGCCTACAATGAGCAGTTCTTC
CASSQDARRGAYNEQFF
>TRBJ2-3|TRBV2|NA|TRBD2
TGTGCCAGCAGCAAAAATCCGGGACTAGCGGGAGGACCGTCTAGCACAGATACGCAGTATTTT
CASSKNPGLAGGPSSTDTQYF
>TRBJ2-4|TRBV4-3|NA|TRBD2
TGCGCCAGCAGCTTCTCCGCCGGGGGGGGAAACATTCAGTACTTC
CASSFSAGGGNIQYF
>TRBJ2-3|TRBV6-5|NA|TRBD2
TGTGCCAGCAGTTACCTGACTAGCGGGGTTGTATATACGCAGTATTTT
CASSYLTSGVVYTQYF
>TRBJ2-1|TRBV4-3|few|TRBD1
TGCGCCAGCAGCCTCCGAGGACAGGGAGGCTACAATGAGCAGTTCTTC
CASSLRGQGGYNEQFF
>TRBJ2-7|TRBV6-1|NA|TRBD1
TGTGCCAGCAGTGAAGGCCCGGACAGGCACCTTTACGAGCAGTACTTC
CASSEGPDRHLYEQYF
>TRBJ2-7|TRBV7-7|few|TRBD2
TGTGCCAGCAGCCCAGGGACTAGCGGAACCTACGAGCAGTACTTC
CASSPGTSGTYEQYF
>TRBJ2-3|TRBV5-1|NA|NA
TGCGCCAGCAGCCCGCAGGGGCCGGATACGCAGTATTTT
CASSPQGPDTQYF
>TRBJ2-5|TRBV14|NA|NA
TGTGCCAGCAGCCCTGGACAGTTAGAGACCCAGTACTTC
CASSPGQLETQYF
>TRBJ1-5|TRBV18|few|TRBD1
TGTGCCAGCTCCCCGGGACAGGCCGAAAATCAGCCCCAGCATTTT
CASSPGQAENQPQHF
>TRBJ2-7|TRBV4-3|NA|TRBD1
TGCGCCAGCAGCCAAGCTGCCCCGGGACAGGGCTCCTACGAGCAGTACTTC
CASSQAAPGQGSYEQYF
>TRBJ1-1|TRBV7-6|NA|NA
TGTGCCAGCAGCCCGAACCCGGCAAAGCCGGGCACTGAAGCTTTCTTT
CASSPNPAKPGTEAFF
>TRBJ1-1|TRBV5-1|NA|NA
TGCGCCAGCAGCTTATTGTTCTTCACTGAAGCTTTCTTT
CASSLLFFTEAFF
>TRBJ1-5|TRBV2|NA|TRBD1
TGTGCCAGCAGTGGAACAGGGGATAGCAATCAGCCCCAGCATTTT
CASSGTGDSNQPQHF
>TRBJ1-6|TRBV9|few|NA
TGTGCCAGCAGCGTAGGGTCAGGGATGTATAATTCACCCCTCCACTTT
CASSVGSGMYNSPLHF
>TRBJ1-2|TRBV21-1|NA|NA
TGTGCCAGCAGTGGGACAGGGACTAACTATGGCTACACCTTC
CASSGTGTNYGYTF
>TRBJ2-7|TRBV10-3|NA|NA
TGTGCCATCAGTGAGTCGGAGGGGCAAGTCTCCTACGAGCAGTACTTC
CAISESEGQVSYEQYF
>TRBJ1-2|TRBV5-6|NA|TRBD1
TGTGCCAGCAGCCCGGTTGACAGGGCCTATGGCTACACCTTC
CASSPVDRAYGYTF
>TRBJ1-5|TRBV5-4|NA|NA
TGTGCCAGCAGCCGTTTTTGGCCCCAGCATTTT
CASSRFWPQHF
>TRBJ2-7|TRBV6-5|NA|TRBD1
TGTGCCAGCAGTTACTTTACAGGGGGCGCCGAGCAGTACTTC
CASSYFTGGAEQYF
>TRBJ2-3|TRBV15|NA|TRBD2
TGTGCCACCAGCGAGGGGATGGAACTAGCGGGGTTCACAGATACGCAGTATTTT
CATSEGMELAGFTDTQYF
>TRBJ2-7|TRBV5-4|NA|TRBD1
TGTGCCAGCAGCTACGGACAGGGAAGCTCCTACGAGCAGTACTTC
CASSYGQGSSYEQYF